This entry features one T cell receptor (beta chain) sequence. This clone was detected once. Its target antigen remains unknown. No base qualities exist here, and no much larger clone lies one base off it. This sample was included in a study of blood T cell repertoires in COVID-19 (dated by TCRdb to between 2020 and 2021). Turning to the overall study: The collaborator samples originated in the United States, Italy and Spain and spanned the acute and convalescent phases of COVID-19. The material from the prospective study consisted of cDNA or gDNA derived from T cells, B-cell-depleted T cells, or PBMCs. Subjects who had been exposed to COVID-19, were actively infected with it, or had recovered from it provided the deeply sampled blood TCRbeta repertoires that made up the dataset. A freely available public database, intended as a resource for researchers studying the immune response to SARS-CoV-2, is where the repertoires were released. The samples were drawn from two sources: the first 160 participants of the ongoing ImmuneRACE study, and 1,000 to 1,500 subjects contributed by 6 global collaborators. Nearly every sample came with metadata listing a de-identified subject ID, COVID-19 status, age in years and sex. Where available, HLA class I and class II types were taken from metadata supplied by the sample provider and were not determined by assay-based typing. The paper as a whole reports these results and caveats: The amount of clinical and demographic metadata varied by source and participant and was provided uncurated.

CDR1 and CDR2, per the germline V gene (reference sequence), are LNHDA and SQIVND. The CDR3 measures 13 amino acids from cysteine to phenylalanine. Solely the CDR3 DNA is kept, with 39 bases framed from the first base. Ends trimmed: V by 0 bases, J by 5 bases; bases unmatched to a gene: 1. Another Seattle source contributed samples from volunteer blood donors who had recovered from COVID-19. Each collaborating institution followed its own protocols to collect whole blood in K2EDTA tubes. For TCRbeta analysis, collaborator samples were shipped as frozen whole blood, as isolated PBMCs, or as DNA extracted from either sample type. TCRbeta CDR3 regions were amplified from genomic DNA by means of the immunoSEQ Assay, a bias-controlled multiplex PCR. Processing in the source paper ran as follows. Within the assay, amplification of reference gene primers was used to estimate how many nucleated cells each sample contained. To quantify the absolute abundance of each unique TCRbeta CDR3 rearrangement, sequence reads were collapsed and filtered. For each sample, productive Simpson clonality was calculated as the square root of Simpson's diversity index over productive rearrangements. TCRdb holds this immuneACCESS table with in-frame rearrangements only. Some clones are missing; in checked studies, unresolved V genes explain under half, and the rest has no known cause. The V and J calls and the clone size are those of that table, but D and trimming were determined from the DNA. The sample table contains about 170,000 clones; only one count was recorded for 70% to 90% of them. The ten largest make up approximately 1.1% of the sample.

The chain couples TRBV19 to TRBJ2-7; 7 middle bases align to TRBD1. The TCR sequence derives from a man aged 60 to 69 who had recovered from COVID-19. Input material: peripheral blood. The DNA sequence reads TGTGCCAGTAGTATAGACAGGGGGAACGAGCAGTACTTC. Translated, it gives CASSIDRGNEQYF.